This passage covers 17 T cell receptor beta chains from one sample sequenced in a study of CD4 T cells in relation to SARS-CoV-2 and coronaviruses. Unexposed donor CD4+ T cells date from about 2011-2018, before the COVID-19 pandemic. After about ten days of culture, CD4+ T cells were isolated. TCRdb's table, derived via immunoSEQ multiplex PCR, lists solely in-frame clones and lacks some. The data show 22,000 or so clones, 65% to 70% seen once. No antigen has been assigned to these receptors. The sequenced material came from CD4+ T cells from PBMCs, cultured in vitro. Receptors originate from a human donor in good health.

This clone came up once. The V call is TRBV28, the J call TRBJ1-2, with D hard to call. The CDR3 consists of 14 residues. The V gene lost 8 bases and the J gene lost 7 bases, with 20 bases spanning the gap. The germline gives CDR1 MDHEN, CDR2 SYDVKM. DNA for the CDR3: TGTGCCAGCGAACCGGGTCCTCCAGTGGGTGGCTACACCTTC. Its translation: CASEPGPPVGGYTF.

This clone is a singleton in its sample. The chain uses TRBV6-2 or TRBV6-3 and TRBJ2-7, with D possibly matching TRBD1 (5 bases). The germline V gene has CDR1 MNHEY and CDR2 SVGEGT. The length of the CDR3 is 14 residues. Trimming pared 4 bases from V and 0 bases from J, leaving 10 bases between. CDR3 in DNA: TGTGCCAGCAGTTCCCGGACAAACTCCTACGAGCAGTACTTC. This sequence encodes CASSSRTNSYEQYF.

This clone was observed once. The rearrangement links TRBV5-1 to TRBJ2-1; 8 nucleotides agree with TRBD2. J lost 6 bases, V lost 0 bases, and 14 bases had no gene match. The CDR3 runs to 18 residues. Germline V lookup: CDR1 SGHRS, CDR2 YFSETQ. The CDR3 DNA is TGCGCCAGCAGCTTGGTGTCACCGTCGGCGGGAGGTACCAATGAGCAGTTCTTC. Residues: CASSLVSPSAGGTNEQFF.

The rearrangement joins TRBV7-9 to TRBJ2-2; D uncertain. The CDR3 spans 13 residues. Germline V gene sequence: CDR1 SEHNR, CDR2 FQNEAQ (reference sequence). The V and J ends lost 0 bases and 5 bases respectively, with 4 bases between them. CDR3 residues: CASSLAATGELFF. The CDR3 nucleotides read TGTGCCAGCAGCTTAGCAGCGACCGGGGAGCTGTTTTTT. The whole variable domain, filled in from reference TRBV7-9 and TRBJ2-2, reads DTGVSQNPRHKITKRGQNVTFRCDPISEHNRLYWYRQTLGQGPEFLTYFQNEAQLEKSRLLSDRFSAERPKGSFSTLEIQRTEQGDSAMYLCASSLAATGELFFGEGSRLTVL.

The chain is built from TRBV2 and TRBJ1-5; unclear D gene. V dropped 2 bases and J dropped 5 bases, with 10 bases sitting between them. CDR1 is SNHLY, CDR2 FYNNEI, per germline. This CDR3 is 14 amino acids long. The DNA for the CDR3 is TGTGCCAGCAGTGAATCATGGGCGGATCAGCCCCAGCATTTT. Its translation: CASSESWADQPQHF.

V usage is TRBV7-8 and J usage is TRBJ2-1; 7 bases line up with TRBD1. CDR3 length equals 18 residues. Germline CDR1 is SGHVS and CDR2 is FQNEAQ. V was pared by 1 base and J by 6 bases, with 15 bases of the junction left unmatched. The CDR3 DNA reads as TGTGCCAGCAGCTTAGGACAGGGTTTAACCCCCAGGATCAATGAGCAGTTCTTC. The encoded protein is CASSLGQGLTPRINEQFF.

This clone appeared a few times. The genes are TRBV3-1 (or the pseudogene TRBV3-2) and TRBJ1-1; D remains ambiguous. The germline CDR1 and CDR2 sequences are LGHDT and YNNKEL (reference sequence). V lost 4 bases to trimming and J lost 4 bases, with 13 bases between them. This CDR3 has 14 residues. For the CDR3, the DNA is TGTGCCAGCAGCCCTAATAGCCCGGGCACTGAAGCTTTCTTT. It translates to CASSPNSPGTEAFF.

This chain joins TRBV7-8 and TRBJ2-7; D not resolved. Between the trimmed V and J ends, which lost 1 base and 3 bases, there was a span of 13 bases. The CDR3 spans 15 residues. CDR1 and CDR2 (germline): SGHVS, FQNEAQ. The CDR3 DNA reads TGTGCCAGCAGCTTAGGTCAGCTCCAGGTCTACGAGCAGTACTTC. Its protein is CASSLGQLQVYEQYF.

The V call is TRBV6-2 or TRBV6-3, the J call TRBJ1-1; D is unclear. Germline V gives CDR1 MNHEY, CDR2 SVGEGT. The CDR3 loop spans 12 amino acids. Deletions cut 2 bases from V and 5 bases from J, with 6 bases between. In DNA form, the CDR3 reads TGTGCCAGCAGTTACGGGCGGACTGAAGCTTTCTTT. It translates to CASSYGRTEAFF.

The chain employs TRBV7-3 and TRBJ2-1; 7 bases match TRBD2. CDR3 size: 16 residues. V lost 0 bases to trimming and J lost 4 bases; unmatched junction nucleotides: 6. In germline, CDR1 is SGHTA, CDR2 FQGTGA. CDR3 sequence: CASSLTASGIYNEQFF. CDR3 in DNA: TGTGCCAGCAGCTTAACAGCTAGCGGAATATACAATGAGCAGTTCTTC.

CDR3 amino acids: CASSSGPSTDTQYF. DNA of the CDR3: TGCGCCAGCAGCTCGGGACCTAGCACAGATACGCAGTATTTT. The chain employs TRBV5-1 and TRBJ2-3, with D perhaps assigned TRBD1 or TRBD2 (5 bases each). Trimming pared 3 bases from V and 0 bases from J, leaving 8 bases between. CDR1 is SGHRS, CDR2 YFSETQ, per germline. This CDR3 spans 14 amino acids. Together with reference TRBV5-1 and TRBJ2-3, the CDR3 gives the full variable domain: KAGVTQTPRYLIKTRGQQVTLSCSPISGHRSVSWYQQTPGQGLQFLFEYFSETQRNKGNFPGRFSGRQFSNSRSEMNVSTLELGDSALYLCASSSGPSTDTQYFGPGTRLTVL.

The V call is TRBV4-1, the J call TRBJ1-4, with D perhaps TRBD1 (6 bases). The CDR3 is 17 amino acids. Trimming removed 3 bases at V and 14 bases at J, with 28 bases between. Per the germline V gene, CDR1 is MGHRA and CDR2 is YSYEKL. CDR3 DNA: TGCGCCAGCAGCCACCCGGACAGTCCTAGAACACAAAGGTGCCTGTTTTTT. Amino acids: CASSHPDSPRTQRCLFF.

The chain combines TRBV7-2 with TRBJ2-5; TRBD1 matches at 7 bases. The CDR3 has 14 amino acids. CDR1 and CDR2 from the germline V gene are SGHTA and FQGNSA. V lost 2 bases and J lost 4; bases outside the gene matches: 4. The CDR3 DNA reads as TGTGCCAGCAGCTTATATAGGGGGCCAGAGACCCAGTACTTC. It codes for CASSLYRGPETQYF.

This chain joins TRBV4-3 and TRBJ2-2; perhaps TRBD2 as D (5 bases). Trimming pared 6 bases from V and 6 bases from J, leaving 23 bases between. The CDR3 spans 17 residues. Per germline, CDR1 LGHNA and CDR2 YSLEER. The CDR3 DNA reads TGCGCCAGCAGTAAGGAGTCTGATAGCGTTCGATCCGGGGAGCTGTTTTTT. This encodes CASSKESDSVRSGELFF.

V is TRBV20-1 and J is TRBJ1-5; TRBD1 matches 7 bases. V lost 3 bases and J lost 5; bases outside the gene matches: 7. CDR1 and CDR2 (germline): DFQATT, SNEGSKA (reference sequence). The CDR3 loop spans 14 amino acids. The CDR3 nucleotides read TGCAGTGCTAGTGAGGGGGCGAGAGATCAGCCCCAGCATTTT. It encodes CSASEGARDQPQHF.

The chain joins TRBV3-1 (or the pseudogene TRBV3-2) to TRBJ2-7; 9 nucleotides line up with TRBD2. V lost 1 base and J lost 4; bases outside the gene matches: 11. The CDR3 is 17 amino acids. CDR1 is LGHDT and CDR2 is YNNKEL in the germline V gene (reference sequence). The CDR3 is CASSQGSITSGCYEQYF. The CDR3 DNA follows: TGTGCCAGCAGCCAAGGTTCTATTACTAGCGGGTGTTACGAGCAGTACTTC.

The table lists this clone with a count of one. The rearrangement links TRBV19 to TRBJ1-2, with D perhaps matching TRBD1 (6 bases). This CDR3 spans 16 amino acids. The V gene lost 4 bases and the J gene lost 2 bases, with 17 bases spanning the gap. Germline CDR1 is LNHDA and CDR2 is SQIVND (reference sequence). CDR3 coding DNA: TGTGCCAGTAGTAAAGGGGGAGAAACAGGGAACTATGGCTACACCTTC. Its translation is CASSKGGETGNYGYTF. Complete variable domain (other parts from reference TRBV19 and TRBJ1-2): DGGITQSPKYLFRKEGQNVTLSCEQNLNHDAMYWYRQDPGQGLRLIYYSQIVNDFQKGDIAEGYSVSREKKESFPLTVTSAQKNPTAFYLCASSKGGETGNYGYTFGSGTRLTVV.